This TCR beta chain is drawn from a study of blood T cell repertoires in COVID-19. Study information: Samples representing acute and convalescent COVID-19 were sourced from the United States, Italy and Spain.

The CDR3 contains 15 residues. Trimming left V 8 bases short and J 5 bases short, with 21 bases between. In germline, CDR1 is MNHEY, CDR2 SVGAGI. Seattle's cohort entered during active infection and was followed longitudinally. The method was immunoSEQ multiplex PCR; TCRdb's version includes in-frame clones alone and lacks a portion of them. The sample includes around 430,000 clones, around 88% of them seen just once. The receptor's source is a woman aged 45 to 65 with COVID-19, enrolled during active disease. Source material: peripheral blood. This chain connects TRBV6-5 to TRBJ1-2; D ambiguous. The CDR3 DNA reads as TGTGCCAGCGTAGAGGGCAGCCCTAGCCCTTATGGCTACACCTTC. This gives the protein CASVEGSPSPYGYTF.